This entry is about one T cell receptor (beta chain). The CDR3 consists of 15 residues. Germline values: CDR1 KGHDR, CDR2 SFDVKD. Trimming removed 3 bases at V and 5 bases at J, with 16 bases between. TCRdb keeps only in-frame clones here, not all; method: immunoSEQ multiplex PCR. The table includes roughly 60,000 clones, almost 85% detected once. The sample is drawn from a study of blood T cell repertoires in COVID-19. Overall study: Acute and convalescent COVID-19 samples came from the United States, Italy and Spain. PBMCs, B-cell-depleted T cells, or T cells were the source of the cDNA or gDNA that made up the material.

This clonotype was obtained from a human donor in a cohort sampled during active COVID-19. The rearrangement joins TRBV24-1 to TRBJ2-7; maybe TRBD2 (5 bases). The sequencing input was peripheral blood. CDR3 DNA: TGTGCCACCAGTGATCCCACTAGGATCCCGGACGAGCAGTACTTC. Its protein product is CATSDPTRIPDEQYF.